Described below is a single T cell receptor beta chain sequence and its context. Some clones are missing from TCRdb's copy, which holds only in-frame ones; the method was immunoSEQ multiplex PCR. Of 200,000 to 250,000 clones listed, 80% to 85% were seen once; the top ten hold more than 8.5%. The CDR3 totals 11 residues. Germline CDR1 KGHDR, CDR2 SFDVKD. With 6 bases removed from V and 6 bases from J, the gap between germline ends came to 5 bases. This entry belongs to a study of blood T cell repertoires in COVID-19. The TCR originated in a woman between 50 and 59 years old with acute COVID-19. The J gene is TRBJ2-1, the V gene TRBV24-1; the D is unclear. Sequenced material: PBMCs or T cells enriched from blood (not recorded which). CDR3 nucleotides: TGTGCCACCAGTTATCTCAATGAGCAGTTCTTC. It codes for CATSYLNEQFF.